A selection of T cell receptor beta chains follows, all from one sample in a study of T cells in Graves' hyperthyroidism and ophthalmopathy. TCRdb processed the multiplex PCR reads anew with MiXCR; each CDR3 protein has one entry. The sample holds some 620,000 distinct CDR3 sequences, roughly 15% seen once. The sequencing input was blood. The receptors here all came from a woman between 25 and 40 years old with Graves' hyperthyroidism. Each CDR3 is given with its conserved first and last residue. The order of the fields is clone size, V gene, D gene, J gene, CDR3 protein, CDR3 DNA. A D gene is named only where the DNA matches it firmly. Not all rows give a size; the values are once, few, many and, for expanded clones, a class.

>NA|TRBV28|TRBD2|TRBJ2-7
CASSWASGRLTYEQYF
TGTGCCAGCAGTTGGGCTAGCGGGAGGTTAACCTACGAGCAGTACTTC
>many|TRBV20-1|NA|TRBJ2-2
CSAREGSTGELFF
TGCAGTGCTAGAGAAGGTAGCACCGGGGAGCTGTTTTTT
>many|TRBV28|TRBD1|TRBJ2-7
CASRSRGPEQYF
TGTGCCAGCAGAAGCAGGGGGCCCGAGCAGTACTTC
>few|TRBV28|NA|TRBJ2-5
CASLGGRIQETQYF
TGTGCCAGCTTAGGAGGACGCATCCAAGAGACCCAGTACTTC
>many|TRBV20-1|NA|TRBJ2-7
CSASTGPYEQYF
TGCAGTGCTTCGACAGGACCCTACGAGCAGTACTTC
>NA|TRBV7-2|NA|TRBJ2-6
CASSLGRSGANVLTF
TGTGCCAGCAGCTTAGGGCGCTCTGGGGCCAACGTCCTGACTTTC
>NA|TRBV5-1|TRBD2|TRBJ2-2
CASSIGLAGRFTGELFF
TGCGCCAGCAGCATAGGACTAGCGGGAAGGTTCACCGGGGAGCTGTTTTTT
>many|TRBV20-1|TRBD2|TRBJ2-5
CSVTSGSETQYF
TGCAGTGTGACTAGCGGGAGTGAGACCCAGTACTTC
>many|TRBV2|NA|TRBJ2-1
CASSLGNEYEQFF
TGTGCCAGCAGTTTGGGCAACGAGTATGAGCAGTTCTTC
>many|TRBV11-2|TRBD2|TRBJ2-1
CASSRGLAGGPWDEQFF
TGTGCCAGCAGCCGGGGACTAGCGGGAGGGCCTTGGGATGAGCAGTTCTTC
>many|TRBV7-2|NA|TRBJ2-7
CASSYKDEQYF
TGTGCCAGCAGCTACAAAGACGAGCAGTACTTC
>many|TRBV20-1|TRBD1|TRBJ1-5
CSAANRGSRQPQHF
TGCAGTGCCGCAAACAGGGGGTCAAGACAGCCCCAGCATTTT
>many|TRBV6-1|NA|TRBJ2-7
CASESGFEQYF
TGTGCCAGCGAGTCAGGTTTCGAGCAGTACTTC
>once|TRBV15|TRBD1|TRBJ2-5
CATSRDPDRWETQYF
TGTGCCACCAGCAGAGACCCGGACAGGTGGGAGACCCAGTACTTC
>NA|TRBV20-1|NA|TRBJ1-1
CSARILNTEAFF
TGCAGTGCTAGAATCCTGAACACTGAAGCTTTCTTT
>many|TRBV29-1|NA|TRBJ2-1
CSAGTDIYNEQFF
TGCAGCGCCGGGACGGATATTTACAATGAGCAGTTCTTC
>many|TRBV12-3/TRBV12-4|NA|TRBJ2-5
CASSLSDVEYF
TGTGCCAGCAGTTTAAGCGATGTAGAGTACTTC
>few|TRBV28|NA|TRBJ2-1
CASSRTSYWVPREQFF
TGTGCCAGCAGCAGGACCTCCTATTGGGTTCCCAGGGAGCAGTTCTTC
>many|TRBV7-9|NA|TRBJ2-5
CASSLRKGGRETQYF
TGTGCCAGCAGCCTCAGAAAAGGGGGACGGGAGACCCAGTACTTC
>NA|TRBV4-3|NA|TRBJ1-1
CASSPEARGVNTEAFF
TGCGCCAGCAGCCCGGAGGCAAGGGGCGTGAACACTGAAGCTTTCTTT
>many|TRBV27|NA|TRBJ2-3
CASSLWLSDTQYF
TGTGCCAGCAGTTTGTGGCTTTCAGATACGCAGTATTTT
>NA|TRBV7-9|NA|TRBJ1-6
CASSRDGYNSPLHF
TGTGCCAGCAGCCGGGACGGCTATAATTCACCCCTCCACTTT
>few|TRBV6-5|NA|TRBJ2-3
CASSYSGVGVVTDTQYF
TGTGCCAGCAGTTACTCGGGGGTGGGAGTAGTCACAGATACGCAGTATTTT
>NA|TRBV25-1|NA|TRBJ1-3
CASSLSGSGNTIYF
TGTGCCAGCAGCCTCAGCGGCTCTGGAAACACCATATATTTT
>NA|TRBV19|TRBD2|TRBJ2-1
CATMGTRLGEQFF
TGTGCCACCATGGGGACTAGGCTTGGCGAGCAGTTCTTC
>many|TRBV13|NA|TRBJ1-1
CASSYGGRNTEAFF
TGTGCCAGCAGCTATGGCGGAAGGAACACTGAAGCTTTCTTT
>few|TRBV12-3/TRBV12-4|NA|TRBJ2-1
CASRPDDGPSYNEQFF
TGTGCCAGCAGACCCGACGACGGCCCGAGTTACAATGAGCAGTTCTTC
>NA|TRBV15|NA|TRBJ2-3
CATSGGLVGEWSVDTQYF
TGTGCCACCAGCGGGGGCCTCGTGGGGGAGTGGTCCGTAGATACGCAGTATTTT
>few|TRBV20-1|TRBD2|TRBJ2-5
CSATGLAGLGETQYF
TGCAGTGCTACGGGACTAGCGGGACTTGGGGAGACCCAGTACTTC
>many|TRBV2|NA|TRBJ1-1
CASSETQVETEAFF
TGTGCCAGCAGTGAAACCCAAGTTGAGACTGAAGCTTTCTTT
>many|TRBV3-1|TRBD2|TRBJ2-1
CASSSGTSAYNEQFF
TGTGCCAGCAGTTCCGGGACTAGCGCCTACAATGAGCAGTTCTTC
>many|TRBV28|NA|TRBJ2-1
CASSLSGLGEHNEQFF
TGTGCCAGCAGTTTATCTGGTTTGGGGGAACACAATGAGCAGTTCTTC
>NA|TRBV11-3|TRBD2|TRBJ2-7
CASARERSYEQYF
TGTGCCAGCGCGCGGGAGAGGTCTTACGAGCAGTACTTC
>NA|TRBV7-6|TRBD1|TRBJ2-5
CASSIQMGTEETQYF
TGTGCCAGCAGTATCCAAATGGGGACAGAAGAGACCCAGTACTTC
>few|TRBV5-6|TRBD1|TRBJ2-3
CASSRGTGADTQYF
TGTGCCAGCAGTCGAGGGACAGGGGCAGATACGCAGTATTTT
>NA|TRBV4-1|NA|TRBJ1-1
CASSPGPAGSEAFF
TGCGCCAGCAGCCCGGGACCGGCGGGGTCTGAAGCTTTCTTT
>many|TRBV20-1|NA|TRBJ1-3
CSASPERNTIYF
TGCAGTGCTAGTCCAGAGCGAAACACCATATATTTT
>few|TRBV24-1|TRBD2|TRBJ2-1
CATSDPSGRSYNEQFF
TGTGCCACCAGTGACCCTAGCGGGCGCTCCTACAATGAGCAGTTCTTC
>NA|TRBV7-2|NA|TRBJ1-2
CASNLAGLGYTF
TGTGCCAGCAACTTGGCAGGGCTTGGCTACACCTTC
>many|TRBV12-3/TRBV12-4|TRBD2|TRBJ2-3
CASSLWSGVTDTQYF
TGTGCCAGCAGTTTATGGAGCGGGGTCACAGATACGCAGTATTTT
>NA|TRBV10-3|NA|TRBJ1-1
CAIRQGSLNTEAFF
TGTGCCATCAGGCAGGGGTCTCTGAACACTGAAGCTTTCTTT
>once|TRBV24-1|TRBD2|TRBJ2-1
CATSTLAGGYNEQFF
TGTGCCACCAGTACGCTAGCGGGAGGGTATAATGAGCAGTTCTTC
>many|TRBV20-1|NA|TRBJ1-1
CSANSWQLGYPSNTEAFF
TGCAGTGCCAACAGTTGGCAACTTGGATATCCTTCAAACACTGAAGCTTTCTTT
>many|TRBV6-1|NA|TRBJ2-1
CASKTRSNEQFF
TGTGCCAGCAAGACTAGGTCAAATGAGCAGTTCTTC
>many|TRBV11-2|TRBD2|TRBJ2-1
CASSLSGGGIYNEQFF
TGTGCCAGCAGCTTATCTGGCGGGGGGATCTACAATGAGCAGTTCTTC
>NA|TRBV7-8|NA|TRBJ1-3
CASSFLRGNTIYF
TGTGCCAGCAGCTTCTTGCGGGGGAACACCATATATTTT
>few|TRBV4-3|NA|TRBJ1-1
CATTPALGARTEAFF
TGCGCCACCACCCCGGCTTTAGGGGCACGGACTGAAGCTTTCTTT
>many|TRBV20-1|TRBD2|TRBJ2-7
CSAKREGYEQYF
TGCAGTGCTAAGCGGGAGGGTTACGAGCAGTACTTC
>NA|TRBV28|NA|TRBJ1-2
CASSSHRAGSYGYTF
TGTGCCAGCAGTTCTCACAGGGCAGGGTCCTATGGCTACACCTTC
>NA|TRBV28|TRBD1|TRBJ2-7
CASNFHPRGAGGNYEQYF
TGTGCCAGCAATTTTCATCCGCGTGGGGCAGGGGGAAACTACGAGCAGTACTTC
>many|TRBV12-3/TRBV12-4|TRBD2|TRBJ2-3
CASSSFKSIAGNTDTQYF
TGTGCCAGCAGTTCCTTCAAATCCATAGCGGGAAACACAGATACGCAGTATTTT
>few|TRBV2|TRBD2|TRBJ2-4
CASRRGGAKNIQYF
TGTGCCAGCAGGCGCGGGGGAGCCAAAAACATTCAGTACTTC
>NA|TRBV7-9|NA|TRBJ1-3
CASSFADYSGNTIYF
TGTGCCAGCAGCTTCGCCGACTACTCTGGAAACACCATATATTTT
>few|TRBV27|NA|TRBJ2-7
CASSQDSLEQYF
TGTGCCAGCAGCCAGGACAGTCTCGAGCAGTACTTC
>few|TRBV24-1|TRBD1|TRBJ2-1
CATSEGGQAWDEQFF
TGTGCCACCAGTGAGGGTGGACAGGCGTGGGATGAGCAGTTCTTC
>many|TRBV20-1|NA|TRBJ2-1
CSASGRFNEQFF
TGCAGTGCTAGCGGGCGGTTCAATGAGCAGTTCTTC
>many|TRBV7-2|NA|TRBJ1-1
CASSLSRAINTEAFF
TGTGCCAGCAGCTTATCAAGGGCCATAAACACTGAAGCTTTCTTT
>few|TRBV5-8|TRBD2|TRBJ2-1
CASSPGLAGGWSYNEQFF
TGTGCCAGCAGCCCCGGACTAGCGGGAGGGTGGTCTTACAATGAGCAGTTCTTC
>NA|TRBV30|NA|TRBJ1-4
CAWRGSGMGALKLFF
TGTGCCTGGAGGGGCTCAGGGATGGGGGCCCTTAAACTGTTTTTT